This T cell receptor beta chain derives from a study of shared clonotypes between healthy human individuals. Donors were healthy HIV-negative adults without recent acute infections or vaccinations. Original analysis: ImmunoSEQ supplied junction-only sequences lacking quality scores, so filtering was different. The protocol was immunoSEQ multiplex PCR, while the TCRdb copy is restricted to in-frame clones and leaves out a portion. V and J calls and clone size are as listed in that table; D and trimming were resolved from the DNA. This sample yields fewer than 650,000 clones, of which around 80% are seen a single time; under 15% belongs to the top ten. Input material: PBMCs. The sequence was collected from a woman aged 40-49 years in good health. Some clones in this sample may be carry-over from other donors' samples.

This chain's CDR3 is CASSGQGERSSYEQYF. CDR3 bases: TGTGCCAGTAGTGGGCAGGGAGAGCGCAGCTCCTACGAGCAGTACTTC. The chain carries TRBV19 and TRBJ2-7; tentatively, D is TRBD1 or TRBD2 (5 bases each). This CDR3 is 16 amino acids long. CDR1 is LNHDA and CDR2 is SQIVND in the germline V gene (reference sequence). Trimming took 5 bases from V and 0 from J, leaving 17 bases between them.